The rows below give T cell receptor beta chains drawn from one sample of a study of shared clonotypes between healthy human individuals. Assay used: immunoSEQ multiplex PCR; TCRdb lists only in-frame clones, some missing. The table records more than 2,000,000 clones, 85% to 95% of them present only once. Source material: naive CD4+ T cells from PBMCs. The receptors originated from a man aged 18 to 30 in good health. Some clones in this sample may be carry-over from other donors' samples. CDR3s include the opening cysteine and the closing phenylalanine or tryptophan. The order of the fields is clone size, V gene, D gene, J gene, CDR3 protein, CDR3 DNA. The D gene is left open where the match is weak. Clone size, where shown, is once, few, many, or a class for clones that have expanded.

abundance: .
v_gene: TRBV18
d_gene: .
j_gene: TRBJ1-2
CDR3aa: CASSPPVTGYGYTF
CDR3nt: TGTGCCAGCTCACCACCGGTGACGGGGTATGGCTACACCTTC

abundance: .
v_gene: TRBV19
d_gene: TRBD1
j_gene: TRBJ1-1
CDR3aa: CASSMGRGTEAFF
CDR3nt: TGTGCCAGTAGTATGGGCAGGGGGACTGAAGCTTTCTTT

abundance: .
v_gene: TRBV5-1
d_gene: .
j_gene: TRBJ1-3
CDR3aa: CASSLAGVSGNTIYF
CDR3nt: TGCGCCAGCAGCTTGGCAGGGGTTAGTGGAAACACCATATATTTT

abundance: .
v_gene: TRBV28
d_gene: .
j_gene: TRBJ1-4
CDR3aa: CASKQGNEKLFF
CDR3nt: TGTGCCAGCAAACAGGGCAATGAAAAACTGTTTTTT

abundance: .
v_gene: TRBV30
d_gene: .
j_gene: TRBJ2-1
CDR3aa: CAWRPGPPYNEQFF
CDR3nt: TGTGCCTGGAGGCCGGGTCCCCCCTACAATGAGCAGTTCTTC

abundance: once
v_gene: TRBV4-1
d_gene: TRBD1
j_gene: TRBJ2-5
CDR3aa: CASSPETGGAETQYF
CDR3nt: TGCGCCAGCAGCCCTGAGACAGGGGGTGCGGAGACCCAGTACTTC

abundance: .
v_gene: TRBV18
d_gene: .
j_gene: TRBJ1-2
CDR3aa: CASSPSGDGYGYTF
CDR3nt: TGTGCCAGCTCACCATCGGGGGACGGCTATGGCTACACCTTC

abundance: .
v_gene: TRBV5-1
d_gene: .
j_gene: TRBJ1-2
CDR3aa: CASSLDWGASPYYGYTF
CDR3nt: TGCGCCAGCAGCTTGGATTGGGGAGCATCCCCCTACTATGGCTACACCTTC

abundance: .
v_gene: TRBV7-7
d_gene: .
j_gene: TRBJ2-5
CDR3aa: CASSAMIQETQYF
CDR3nt: TGTGCCAGCAGCGCCATGATCCAAGAGACCCAGTACTTC

abundance: once
v_gene: TRBV7-9
d_gene: TRBD1
j_gene: TRBJ2-5
CDR3aa: CASSSGQGQETQYF
CDR3nt: TGTGCCAGCAGCTCAGGACAGGGGCAAGAGACCCAGTACTTC

abundance: .
v_gene: TRBV5-8
d_gene: TRBD1
j_gene: TRBJ2-1
CDR3aa: CASIPGQIYNEQFF
CDR3nt: TGTGCCAGCATCCCGGGACAGATCTACAATGAGCAGTTCTTC

abundance: .
v_gene: TRBV7-3
d_gene: .
j_gene: TRBJ1-1
CDR3aa: CASSLTSRLNTEAFF
CDR3nt: TGTGCCAGCAGCTTAACTTCCCGCTTGAACACTGAAGCTTTCTTT

abundance: .
v_gene: TRBV6-5
d_gene: .
j_gene: TRBJ1-4
CDR3aa: CASSYRRGRELFF
CDR3nt: TGTGCCAGCAGTTATCGGCGGGGAAGGGAACTGTTTTTT

abundance: .
v_gene: TRBV29-1
d_gene: .
j_gene: TRBJ2-6
CDR3aa: CSVEATGANVLTF
CDR3nt: TGCAGCGTTGAAGCTACTGGGGCCAACGTCCTGACTTTC

abundance: .
v_gene: TRBV6-6
d_gene: TRBD1
j_gene: TRBJ1-1
CDR3aa: CASLVAGGVWAFF
CDR3nt: TGTGCCAGCTTAGTGGCAGGGGGTGTGTGGGCTTTCTTT

abundance: .
v_gene: TRBV5-1
d_gene: TRBD1
j_gene: TRBJ2-1
CDR3aa: CASSLEGQGANEQFF
CDR3nt: TGCGCCAGCAGCTTGGAGGGGCAGGGGGCGAATGAGCAGTTCTTC

abundance: .
v_gene: TRBV18
d_gene: TRBD1
j_gene: TRBJ1-1
CDR3aa: CASSPGQGTEAFF
CDR3nt: TGTGCCAGCTCACCAGGACAGGGAACTGAAGCTTTCTTT

abundance: .
v_gene: TRBV7-2
d_gene: .
j_gene: TRBJ2-1
CDR3aa: CASRGGGSSYNEQFF
CDR3nt: TGTGCCAGCAGGGGAGGGGGGAGCTCCTACAATGAGCAGTTCTTC

abundance: few
v_gene: TRBV14
d_gene: .
j_gene: TRBJ1-1
CDR3aa: CASRPWLTEAFF
CDR3nt: TGTGCCAGCAGACCTTGGCTAACTGAAGCTTTCTTT

abundance: once
v_gene: TRBV15
d_gene: .
j_gene: TRBJ2-3
CDR3aa: CATSRVWDTQYF
CDR3nt: TGTGCCACCAGCAGAGTTTGGGATACGCAGTATTTT

abundance: .
v_gene: TRBV9
d_gene: .
j_gene: TRBJ2-2
CDR3aa: CASSPRGDRNTGELFF
CDR3nt: TGTGCCAGCAGCCCGAGGGGGGACAGAAACACCGGGGAGCTGTTTTTT

abundance: .
v_gene: TRBV30
d_gene: TRBD2
j_gene: TRBJ2-1
CDR3aa: CAWSKDRTSGIGVYNEQFF
CDR3nt: TGTGCCTGGAGTAAAGACAGAACTAGCGGGATAGGGGTCTACAATGAGCAGTTCTTC

abundance: .
v_gene: TRBV28
d_gene: TRBD1
j_gene: TRBJ1-1
CDR3aa: CASRQTGQGPTEAFF
CDR3nt: TGTGCCAGCAGGCAGACGGGACAGGGGCCCACTGAAGCTTTCTTT

abundance: .
v_gene: TRBV6-1
d_gene: .
j_gene: TRBJ2-3
CDR3aa: CASSDRDGGDTQYF
CDR3nt: TGTGCCAGCAGTGACCGGGACGGGGGAGATACGCAGTATTTT

abundance: .
v_gene: TRBV20-1
d_gene: .
j_gene: TRBJ1-6
CDR3aa: CSPQGGSPLHF
CDR3nt: TGCAGTCCACAGGGAGGCTCACCCCTCCACTTT

abundance: .
v_gene: TRBV2
d_gene: .
j_gene: TRBJ1-1
CDR3aa: CASSFGPMNTEAFF
CDR3nt: TGTGCCAGCAGTTTTGGACCGATGAACACTGAAGCTTTCTTT

abundance: .
v_gene: TRBV28
d_gene: .
j_gene: TRBJ2-5
CDR3aa: CASSFGGETQYF
CDR3nt: TGTGCCAGCAGTTTCGGAGGTGAGACCCAGTACTTC

abundance: .
v_gene: TRBV4-1
d_gene: .
j_gene: TRBJ2-7
CDR3aa: CASTQGGGQHYEQYF
CDR3nt: TGCGCCAGCACCCAAGGGGGGGGACAACATTACGAGCAGTACTTC

abundance: once
v_gene: TRBV18
d_gene: .
j_gene: TRBJ1-1
CDR3aa: CASSPREVLFDEAFF
CDR3nt: TGTGCCAGCTCACCAAGAGAAGTCCTCTTCGATGAAGCTTTCTTT

abundance: .
v_gene: TRBV28
d_gene: .
j_gene: TRBJ2-3
CDR3aa: CASSSGYGTQYF
CDR3nt: TGTGCCAGCAGTTCCGGGTACGGTACGCAGTATTTT

abundance: .
v_gene: TRBV7-9
d_gene: TRBD2
j_gene: TRBJ2-5
CDR3aa: CASGIAGVEETQYF
CDR3nt: TGTGCCAGCGGAATAGCGGGAGTTGAAGAGACCCAGTACTTC

abundance: .
v_gene: TRBV28
d_gene: .
j_gene: TRBJ2-7
CDR3aa: CASSRIRSGTYTYEQYF
CDR3nt: TGTGCCAGCAGTCGGATCCGGTCCGGGACTTATACCTACGAGCAGTACTTC

abundance: .
v_gene: TRBV30
d_gene: .
j_gene: TRBJ2-7
CDR3aa: CAWSLDSYEQYF
CDR3nt: TGTGCCTGGAGTCTGGACAGCTACGAGCAGTACTTC

abundance: .
v_gene: TRBV18
d_gene: .
j_gene: TRBJ1-3
CDR3aa: CASSPPRPNSGNTIYF
CDR3nt: TGTGCCAGCTCACCCCCCCGCCCGAACTCTGGAAACACCATATATTTT

abundance: .
v_gene: TRBV5-6
d_gene: .
j_gene: TRBJ1-3
CDR3aa: CASSQGLSGNTIYF
CDR3nt: TGTGCCAGCAGCCAGGGTTTGTCTGGAAACACCATATATTTT

abundance: .
v_gene: TRBV6-1
d_gene: .
j_gene: TRBJ2-5
CDR3aa: CASSAGEGETQYF
CDR3nt: TGTGCCAGCAGTGCAGGGGAAGGGGAGACCCAGTACTTC

abundance: .
v_gene: TRBV2
d_gene: .
j_gene: TRBJ2-3
CDR3aa: CASSVVSGTDTQYF
CDR3nt: TGTGCCAGCAGTGTAGTTTCGGGAACAGATACGCAGTATTTT

abundance: .
v_gene: TRBV4-3
d_gene: .
j_gene: TRBJ2-5
CDR3aa: CASPIQYF
CDR3nt: TGCGCCAGCCCCATCCAGTACTTC

abundance: once
v_gene: TRBV28
d_gene: .
j_gene: TRBJ1-4
CDR3aa: CASSSTRQANEKLFF
CDR3nt: TGTGCCAGCAGTTCTACTCGACAGGCAAATGAAAAACTGTTTTTT

abundance: .
v_gene: TRBV15
d_gene: .
j_gene: TRBJ2-1
CDR3aa: CATSRGQAPRGEQFF
CDR3nt: TGTGCCACCAGCAGAGGTCAGGCCCCCCGGGGTGAGCAGTTCTTC

abundance: .
v_gene: TRBV7-8
d_gene: .
j_gene: TRBJ2-7
CDR3aa: CASSYGTPSTYEQYF
CDR3nt: TGTGCCAGCAGCTACGGGACTCCATCTACCTACGAGCAGTACTTC

abundance: .
v_gene: TRBV7-9
d_gene: .
j_gene: TRBJ2-5
CDR3aa: CASSLRWEWETQYF
CDR3nt: TGTGCCAGCAGTTTACGGTGGGAATGGGAGACCCAGTACTTC

abundance: .
v_gene: TRBV10-3
d_gene: .
j_gene: TRBJ1-2
CDR3aa: CAISDPRRTYGYTF
CDR3nt: TGTGCCATCAGTGACCCCCGGCGGACATATGGCTACACCTTC

abundance: .
v_gene: TRBV20-1
d_gene: .
j_gene: TRBJ1-2
CDR3aa: CSQASYTF
CDR3nt: TGCAGCCAAGCCTCCTACACCTTC

abundance: .
v_gene: TRBV5-4
d_gene: TRBD1
j_gene: TRBJ2-3
CDR3aa: CASSLAAGGGTDTQYF
CDR3nt: TGTGCCAGCAGCTTGGCCGCAGGGGGCGGCACAGATACGCAGTATTTT

abundance: .
v_gene: TRBV28
d_gene: .
j_gene: TRBJ1-1
CDR3aa: CASSPPIGGFWAFF
CDR3nt: TGTGCCAGCAGCCCACCCATCGGTGGTTTTTGGGCTTTCTTT

abundance: .
v_gene: TRBV18
d_gene: TRBD1
j_gene: TRBJ1-1
CDR3aa: CASSPSQGVNTEAFF
CDR3nt: TGTGCCAGCTCACCCTCCCAGGGGGTTAACACTGAAGCTTTCTTT

abundance: .
v_gene: TRBV11-2
d_gene: .
j_gene: TRBJ2-1
CDR3aa: CASSSKIRGGSYNEQFF
CDR3nt: TGTGCCAGCAGCTCAAAAATCAGGGGGGGGTCCTACAATGAGCAGTTCTTC

abundance: .
v_gene: TRBV11-2
d_gene: .
j_gene: TRBJ2-7
CDR3aa: CASSQPDRNAYEQYF
CDR3nt: TGTGCCAGCAGCCAACCCGATCGTAACGCCTACGAGCAGTACTTC

abundance: .
v_gene: TRBV5-4
d_gene: .
j_gene: TRBJ1-1
CDR3aa: CASSLRTHFTEAFF
CDR3nt: TGTGCCAGCAGCCTCCGGACTCATTTTACTGAAGCTTTCTTT

abundance: .
v_gene: TRBV5-4
d_gene: TRBD1
j_gene: TRBJ2-7
CDR3aa: CASSIGQALEQYF
CDR3nt: TGTGCCAGCAGCATTGGACAGGCCCTAGAGCAGTACTTC

abundance: .
v_gene: TRBV30
d_gene: TRBD1
j_gene: TRBJ2-6
CDR3aa: CAWSRQGAGANVLTF
CDR3nt: TGTGCCTGGAGTCGACAGGGGGCGGGGGCCAACGTCCTGACTTTC

abundance: .
v_gene: TRBV18
d_gene: .
j_gene: TRBJ2-2
CDR3aa: CASSLISRKNTGELFF
CDR3nt: TGTGCCAGCTCACTAATCTCACGGAAGAACACCGGGGAGCTGTTTTTT

abundance: .
v_gene: TRBV30
d_gene: .
j_gene: TRBJ2-2
CDR3aa: CAWSRSANTGELFF
CDR3nt: TGTGCCTGGAGCCGAAGTGCGAACACCGGGGAGCTGTTTTTT

abundance: .
v_gene: TRBV18
d_gene: .
j_gene: TRBJ1-1
CDR3aa: CASSPPSQGKAFF
CDR3nt: TGTGCCAGCTCACCACCGAGCCAGGGGAAAGCTTTCTTT